This T cell receptor (beta chain) was documented in a study of T-cell reconstitution after alpha-beta-depleted transplantation in children. The CDR3 covers 14 residues. V was cut by 2 bases and J by 1 base, with 9 bases left in between. CDR1 and CDR2 from the germline V gene are SGHRS and YFSETQ. Unique molecular identifiers were used to barcode this TCRbeta library. Each CDR3 protein gets one entry after TCRdb re-called the PCR reads with MiXCR. The sample holds 450,000 to 600,000 distinct CDR3 sequences, around 20% seen once. The chain links TRBV5-1 to TRBJ1-1; the D is unclear. Here the sequenced sample was PBMCs from the stem cell graft donor, taken from the stem cell graft. The clonotype was recovered from a human donor who donated a stem cell graft to a child with acute lymphoblastic leukemia. The CDR3 coding sequence is TGCGCCAGCAGCTTAATGGTAGGGAACACTGAAGCTTTCTTT. Residues: CASSLMVGNTEAFF.